This T cell receptor beta chain was sequenced during a study of T cells in Graves' hyperthyroidism and ophthalmopathy. Study in general: Peripheral blood draws took place at initial diagnosis, ahead of any treatment.

This clonotype occurred many times. PBMCs were obtained from about 10 ml fresh peripheral blood. TCR beta CDR3 sequences were amplified from RNA transcripts. First-round RT-PCR with HTBI primers amplified the TCR CDR3 region. TCRdb fed the multiplex PCR reads into MiXCR, producing one record per CDR3 protein. This repertoire shows 500,000 to 800,000 distinct CDR3 sequences, more than 14% found once; its top ten account for about 12%. The CDR3 runs to 11 residues. The germline V gene has CDR1 SEHNR and CDR2 FQNEAQ (reference sequence). V was clipped by 6 bases and J by 5 bases, with 7 bases between them.

The TCR was taken from a woman aged 45-60 years with Graves' ophthalmopathy. Material for sequencing was blood. The V and J genes are TRBV7-9 and TRBJ1-1; D gene ambiguous. CDR3 DNA sequence: TGTGCCAGCAGAGTGGTAACTGAAGCTTTCTTT. It encodes CASRVVTEAFF.